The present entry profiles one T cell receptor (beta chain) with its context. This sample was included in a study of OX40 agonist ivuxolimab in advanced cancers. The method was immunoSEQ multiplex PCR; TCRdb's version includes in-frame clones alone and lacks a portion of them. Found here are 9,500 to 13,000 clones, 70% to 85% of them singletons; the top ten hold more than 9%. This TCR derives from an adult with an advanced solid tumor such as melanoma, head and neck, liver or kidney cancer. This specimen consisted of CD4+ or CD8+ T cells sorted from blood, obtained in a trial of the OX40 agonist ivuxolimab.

CDR3 nucleotide sequence: TGTGCCAGCAGCGCTAGCGGCTACCAGTACTTC. Protein: CASSASGYQYF. The chain carries TRBV9 and TRBJ2-5, with 7 bases matching TRBD2. The V segment lost 3 bases and the J segment 10 bases; nucleotides outside the gene matches: 3. The CDR3 has 11 amino acids. Germline-derived CDR1 and CDR2 are SGDLS and YYNGEE.